These 32 T cell receptor beta chains were all obtained from the same sample, sequenced in a study of somatic mutations in cytotoxic T cells in rheumatoid arthritis. Profiling relied on immunoSEQ multiplex PCR, and the TCRdb table lists in-frame clones only, not all of them. This sample yields about 10,000 clones, of which 73% are seen a single time; 30% to 40% belongs to the top ten. Sequencing input: CD8+ T cells sorted from blood. Receptors were obtained from a man in his 60s in good health.

The DNA of the CDR3 is TGTGCCAGCAGTGGAAAATCGCGACTAGCGGCCGGGTACGAGCAGTACTTC. Protein product: CASSGKSRLAAGYEQYF. The rearrangement links TRBV6-1 to TRBJ2-7; 9 nucleotides match TRBD2. There are 17 residues in the CDR3. Trimming cost V 4 bases and J 4 bases; bases outside gene matches: 14. Germline V gene sequence: CDR1 MNHNS, CDR2 SASEGT.

This rearrangement joins TRBV7-9 to TRBJ2-1, with a possible D match to TRBD1 (5 bases). Trimming removed 4 bases from V and 7 bases from J, with 20 bases in between. The germline V gene encodes CDR1 SEHNR and CDR2 FQNEAQ (reference sequence). The CDR3 runs 16 residues. CDR3 sequence (DNA): TGTGCCAGCAGCTCAAAACCAGGGCGTGATGAGAATGAGCAGTTCTTC. Translated: CASSSKPGRDENEQFF.

The table lists this clone with a count of one. The rearrangement joins TRBV28 to TRBJ2-1; TRBD2 might be the D (5 bases). The CDR3 totals 13 residues. Germline V gives CDR1 MDHEN, CDR2 SYDVKM. V was shortened by 2 bases and J by 7 bases, with 9 bases between the two germline ends. CDR3: CASSLELENEQFF. The CDR3 DNA reads TGTGCCAGCAGTTTAGAACTAGAGAATGAGCAGTTCTTC.

This chain joins TRBV4-2 and TRBJ2-3, with TRBD2 matching over 12 bases. CDR3 length equals 17 residues. The junction had 5 bases not matched to a gene; V was cut back by 2 bases and J by 2 bases. Germline CDR1 LGHNA, CDR2 YNFKEQ. The DNA for the CDR3 is TGTGCCAGCAGCCAACTGACTAGCGGGAGTGCCACAGATACGCAGTATTTT. Translating gives CASSQLTSGSATDTQYF.

This clone was detected only once. V gene TRBV7-2 combines with J gene TRBJ2-1, with 8 bases that match TRBD1. The CDR3 covers 15 residues. V trimming: 6 bases; J trimming: 4 bases; junction bases outside the gene matches: 8. The V gene's germline CDR1 is SGHTA and CDR2 FQGNSA. The CDR3 DNA is TGTGCCAGCAGGCCAGGGACAGGTCTATACAATGAGCAGTTCTTC. This sequence encodes CASRPGTGLYNEQFF.

The rearrangement uses TRBV5-1 and TRBJ2-2; no definite D call. Per germline, CDR1 SGHRS and CDR2 YFSETQ. CDR3 length equals 14 residues. V shed 0 bases and J shed 5 bases, with 8 bases lying between them. CDR3 sequence (DNA): TGCGCCAGCAGCTTGGGGACGGGTACCGGGGAGCTGTTTTTT. It codes for CASSLGTGTGELFF. The full variable domain, its missing parts supplied by reference TRBV5-1 and TRBJ2-2, is KAGVTQTPRYLIKTRGQQVTLSCSPISGHRSVSWYQQTPGQGLQFLFEYFSETQRNKGNFPGRFSGRQFSNSRSEMNVSTLELGDSALYLCASSLGTGTGELFFGEGSRLTVL.

The chain combines TRBV11-2 with TRBJ1-3; tentatively, D is TRBD1 (5 bases). The CDR3 loop spans 18 amino acids. V gave up 3 bases and J gave up 0 bases, with 18 bases separating them. CDR1 SGHAT and CDR2 FQNNGV come from the germline V gene. CDR3: CASSLFGGRATSGNTIYF. The DNA for the CDR3 is TGTGCCAGCAGCTTGTTCGGGGGGAGAGCTACCTCTGGAAACACCATATATTTT.

The chain links TRBV7-9 to TRBJ1-1, with unresolved D. V lost 2 bases and J 6 bases, leaving 10 bases between the germline ends. The CDR3 consists of 13 residues. Germline values: CDR1 SEHNR, CDR2 FQNEAQ (reference sequence). CDR3 nucleotides: TGTGCCAGCAGCTTAACGAGTTCCCCTGAAGCTTTCTTT. This codes for CASSLTSSPEAFF.

This chain connects TRBV28 to TRBJ2-7; TRBD2 matches 8 bases. CDR1 is MDHEN and CDR2 is SYDVKM in the germline V gene. Unmatched junction bases numbered 6, after V lost 6 bases and J lost 2 bases. The CDR3 loop spans 14 amino acids. This chain's CDR3 is CASRTGLGAYEQYF. DNA for the CDR3: TGTGCCAGCAGGACGGGACTAGGGGCCTACGAGCAGTACTTC.

V gene TRBV11-3 combines with J gene TRBJ2-1, with D perhaps matching TRBD2 (5 bases). The CDR3 extends over 15 amino acids. Trimming cost V 5 bases and J 3 bases, with 14 bases left between them. Germline CDR1 is SGHNT and CDR2 is YENEEA. CDR3 amino acids: CASSLGLAGYNEQFF. The CDR3 region has the DNA TGTGCCAGCAGCCTCGGACTGGCGGGCTACAATGAGCAGTTCTTC.

The chain combines TRBV7-9 with TRBJ2-7, with TRBD1 identical over 12 bases. The germline gives CDR1 SEHNR, CDR2 FQNEAQ (reference sequence). J gave up 4 bases and V 1 base, and 8 bases lay outside the gene matches. The CDR3 has 17 amino acids. Here the CDR3 reads CASSLEQTGQGAYEQYF. DNA for the CDR3: TGTGCCAGCAGCTTAGAACAGACGGGACAGGGGGCGTACGAGCAGTACTTC.

The chain is built from TRBV27 and TRBJ2-3; D might be TRBD1 (6 bases). Per germline, CDR1 MNHEY and CDR2 SMNVEV (reference sequence). This CDR3 contains 12 residues. Trimming pared 6 bases from V and 4 bases from J, leaving 8 bases between. The CDR3 loop reads CASSWGPDTQYF. Here the CDR3 DNA reads TGTGCCAGCAGCTGGGGGCCAGATACGCAGTATTTT.

The chain employs TRBV7-8 and TRBJ2-7; 13 nucleotides agree with TRBD2. V lost 1 base, J lost 0 bases, and 0 bases stayed unmatched. This CDR3 has 16 amino acids. CDR1 is SGHVS, CDR2 FQNEAQ, per germline. Written as DNA, the CDR3 is TGTGCCAGCAGCTTAGGGACTAGCGGGAGCTCCTACGAGCAGTACTTC. Translating it yields CASSLGTSGSSYEQYF.

Within the sample, this clone is large. The chain uses TRBV7-6 and TRBJ2-7; D possibly corresponds to TRBD1 (5 bases). CDR1 and CDR2 from the germline V gene are SGHVS and FNYEAQ. V lost 5 bases to trimming and J lost 6 bases, with 14 bases between them. The CDR3 covers 13 residues. CDR3 bases: TGTGCCAGCAGCACAAGCCAGGGTGGCGAGCAGTACTTC. The encoded protein is CASSTSQGGEQYF.

The chain recombines TRBV7-9 with TRBJ2-3, with D hard to call. The V gene's germline CDR1 is SEHNR and CDR2 FQNEAQ (reference sequence). The CDR3 spans 12 residues. V was cut by 1 base and J by 4 bases, with 3 bases left in between. The CDR3 DNA reads as TGTGCCAGCAGCTTAGAATCAGATACGCAGTATTTT. Its translation: CASSLESDTQYF.

The chain carries TRBV11-2 and TRBJ2-7, with D uncertain. There are 12 residues in the CDR3. The ends were cut back, 4 bases at V and 9 bases at J, with 13 bases in the middle. In germline, CDR1 is SGHAT, CDR2 FQNNGV. Here the CDR3 DNA reads TGTGCCAGCAGCTCCCAGGTCGCAGTGCAGTACTTC. Its translation is CASSSQVAVQYF.

This chain uses TRBV4-1 with TRBJ2-1; D is possibly TRBD1 (7 bases). This CDR3 is 16 amino acids long. Looked up from germline, CDR1 is MGHRA and CDR2 is YSYEKL. Trimming left V 0 bases short and J 1 base short, with 10 bases between. CDR3 sequence: CASSQESGGSYNEQFF. The DNA of the CDR3 is TGCGCCAGCAGCCAAGAATCAGGGGGGTCCTACAATGAGCAGTTCTTC.

The chain has TRBV7-9 and TRBJ2-5; D not certain. CDR3 length equals 13 residues. The germline V gene encodes CDR1 SEHNR and CDR2 FQNEAQ (reference sequence). V was clipped by 5 bases and J by 2 bases, with 9 bases between them. The CDR3 nucleotides read TGTGCCAGCAGCGCCCCGAATCAAGAGACCCAGTACTTC. As protein: CASSAPNQETQYF.

The table lists this clone with a few counts. V usage is TRBV2 and J usage is TRBJ1-5; 7 bases fit TRBD1. The junction had 5 bases not matched to a gene; V was cut back by 8 bases and J by 1 base. CDR3 length: 14 amino acids. From germline, CDR1 is SNHLY and CDR2 FYNNEI. CDR3 protein: CASGRTGSNQPQHF. CDR3 nucleotide sequence: TGTGCCAGCGGTAGGACAGGAAGCAATCAGCCCCAGCATTTT. Based on the CDR3 plus reference TRBV2 and TRBJ1-5, the full variable domain is EPEVTQTPSHQVTQMGQEVILRCVPISNHLYFYWYRQILGQKVEFLVSFYNNEISEKSEIFDDQFSVERPDGSNFTLKIRSTKLEDSAMYFCASGRTGSNQPQHFGDGTRLSIL.

V is TRBV9 and J is TRBJ2-6; no clear D. The V gene's germline CDR1 is SGDLS and CDR2 YYNGEE. With 4 bases removed from V and 5 bases from J, the gap between germline ends came to 10 bases. The CDR3 sequence is 14 residues long. CDR3 DNA: TGTGCCAGCAGCCCGTTGGTCCGGGCCAACGTCCTGACTTTC. As protein: CASSPLVRANVLTF.

This clone has just one count. The CDR3 DNA reads TGTGCCAGCAGTTCCCGACAGGGGGTAGTGGCCCAGCATTTT. It yields the protein CASSSRQGVVAQHF. The rearrangement uses TRBV28 and TRBJ1-5, with 9 nucleotides matching TRBD1. The CDR3 is made up of 14 amino acids. V trimming: 4 bases; J trimming: 11 bases; junction bases outside the gene matches: 9. The germline CDR1 and CDR2 sequences are MDHEN and SYDVKM.

DNA for the CDR3: TGCGCCAGCAGCCATTTACACGGCTCGGAGTACAATGAGCAGTTCTTC. Residues: CASSHLHGSEYNEQFF. The chain employs TRBV4-3 and TRBJ2-1; no firm D call. The germline V and J ends were trimmed by 3 bases and 4 bases, with 16 bases remaining between them. Germline CDR1 LGHNA, CDR2 YSLEER. The length of the CDR3 is 16 residues.

This rearrangement joins TRBV28 to TRBJ1-1; maybe TRBD1 (6 bases). The CDR3 spans 15 residues. Germline V gene lookup returns CDR1 MDHEN and CDR2 SYDVKM. V was trimmed by 5 bases and J by 3 bases, leaving 16 bases between them. CDR3 loop: CASSGGVGGYTEAFF. As DNA, the CDR3 is TGTGCCAGCAGTGGGGGAGTTGGGGGCTACACTGAAGCTTTCTTT.

V gene TRBV5-4 combines with J gene TRBJ2-7; TRBD2 matches 10 bases. CDR3 length equals 16 residues. CDR1 is SGHNT, CDR2 YYREEE, per germline (reference sequence). V lost 2 bases to trimming and J lost 0 bases; unmatched junction nucleotides: 5. The CDR3 loop is CASSFGPSGSSYEQYF. In DNA, the CDR3 is TGTGCCAGCAGCTTCGGCCCTAGCGGGAGCTCCTACGAGCAGTACTTC.

The chain joins TRBV28 to TRBJ2-3; 9 nucleotides match TRBD1. J gave up 3 bases and V 6 bases, and 4 bases lay outside the gene matches. CDR1 is MDHEN and CDR2 is SYDVKM in the germline V gene. This CDR3 contains 14 residues. CDR3 DNA sequence: TGTGCCAGCAGCCGGACAGGGGAAACAGATACGCAGTATTTT. This gives the protein CASSRTGETDTQYF.

The chain employs TRBV5-4 and TRBJ2-7; D remains unclear. This CDR3 is 13 amino acids long. With 4 bases removed from V and 3 bases from J, the gap between germline ends came to 11 bases. In germline, CDR1 is SGHNT, CDR2 YYREEE (reference sequence). The CDR3 nucleotides read TGTGCCAGCAGCCTTGATGGGTACTACGAGCAGTACTTC. Translation gives CASSLDGYYEQYF. Looking up the rest from reference TRBV5-4 and TRBJ2-7 gives the full variable domain: ETGVTQSPTHLIKTRGQQVTLRCSSQSGHNTVSWYQQALGQGPQFIFQYYREEENGRGNFPPRFSGLQFPNYSSELNVNALELDDSALYLCASSLDGYYEQYFGPGTRLTVT.

This clone was seen only a few times. V gene TRBV7-6 combines with J gene TRBJ2-7; 9 bases line up with TRBD2. The length of the CDR3 is 18 residues. Germline CDR1 is SGHVS and CDR2 is FNYEAQ. The junction had 12 bases not matched to a gene; V was cut back by 2 bases and J by 1 base. The CDR3 reads CASSLSALRLAGSYEQYF. The CDR3 DNA follows: TGTGCCAGCAGCTTATCTGCTCTGAGGCTAGCGGGGTCCTACGAGCAGTACTTC.

This clone has just a few counts. The rearrangement uses TRBV27 and TRBJ1-1; D possibly corresponds to TRBD1 (6 bases). Germline V gene sequence: CDR1 MNHEY, CDR2 SMNVEV (reference sequence). The CDR3 is 13 residues long. V dropped 5 bases and J dropped 5 bases, with 12 bases sitting between them. In nucleotides, the CDR3 is TGTGCCAGCAGTAAAAAGGGGGAAACTGAAGCTTTCTTT. This codes for CASSKKGETEAFF.

The rearrangement links TRBV4-2 to TRBJ1-5; D unresolved. This CDR3 has 14 amino acids. V was trimmed by 3 bases and J by 3 bases, leaving 9 bases between them. Germline values: CDR1 LGHNA, CDR2 YNFKEQ. Here the CDR3 DNA reads TGTGCCAGCAGCCAGGAGACATTCAATCAGCCCCAGCATTTT. This encodes CASSQETFNQPQHF.

The chain combines TRBV9 with TRBJ2-7; 7 bases line up with TRBD1. The CDR3 has 15 residues. V shed 0 bases, J shed 3 bases, and the junction held 6 bases outside the gene matches. The germline V gene has CDR1 SGDLS and CDR2 YYNGEE. CDR3 sequence (DNA): TGTGCCAGCAGCGTAGCTTCAGGGGGTATCTACGAGCAGTACTTC. Translation gives CASSVASGGIYEQYF.

The J gene is TRBJ2-7, the V gene TRBV27; weak D call: TRBD2 (5 bases). Looked up from germline, CDR1 is MNHEY and CDR2 is SMNVEV (reference sequence). Trimming took 2 bases from V and 3 from J, leaving 17 bases between them. This CDR3 has 16 residues. The DNA for the CDR3 is TGTGCCAGCAGTTTAACCCCCGCTAGCCTCAGCTACGAGCAGTACTTC. As protein: CASSLTPASLSYEQYF.

This clone was seen just once. The rearrangement uses TRBV29-1 and TRBJ2-7, with TRBD1 identical over 11 bases. The J segment lost 6 bases and the V segment lost 7 bases, leaving 2 bases of the junction unmatched. There are 11 residues in the CDR3. Germline values: CDR1 SQVTM, CDR2 ANQGSEA. CDR3 in DNA: TGCAGCGGGGGACAGGGGGGCGAGCAGTACTTC. It yields the protein CSGGQGGEQYF.